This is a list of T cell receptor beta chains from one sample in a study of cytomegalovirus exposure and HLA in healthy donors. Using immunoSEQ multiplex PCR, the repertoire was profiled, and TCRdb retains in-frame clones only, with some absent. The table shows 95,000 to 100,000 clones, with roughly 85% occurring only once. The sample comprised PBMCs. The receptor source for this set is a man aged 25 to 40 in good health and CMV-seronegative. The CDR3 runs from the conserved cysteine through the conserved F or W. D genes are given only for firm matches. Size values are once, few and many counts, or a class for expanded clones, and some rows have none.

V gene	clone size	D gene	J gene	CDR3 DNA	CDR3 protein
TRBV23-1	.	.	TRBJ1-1	TGCGCCAGCAGTCAAATCGCGGGGCGGGAAGCTTTCTTT	CASSQIAGREAFF
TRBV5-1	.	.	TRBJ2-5	TGCGCCAGCAGCCCGCAGGGAGGACAAGAGACCCAGTACTTC	CASSPQGGQETQYF
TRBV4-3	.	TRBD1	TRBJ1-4	TGCGCCAGCAGCCACCTACAGGGGTCGGCTAATGAAAAACTGTTTTTT	CASSHLQGSANEKLFF
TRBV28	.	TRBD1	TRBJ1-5	TGTGCCAGCAGCTACCCCCGGACAGGGGGGGGCAATCAGCCCCAGCATTTT	CASSYPRTGGGNQPQHF
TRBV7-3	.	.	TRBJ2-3	TGTGCCAGCAGCTTCGCCAGGAGGGATTCCGGCACAGATACGCAGTATTTT	CASSFARRDSGTDTQYF
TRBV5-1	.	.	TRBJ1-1	TGCGCCAGCAGCCTAGGACACCAAGGCGCTGAAGCTTTCTTT	CASSLGHQGAEAFF
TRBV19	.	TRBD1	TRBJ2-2	TGTGCCAGTAGTGGTTCCGGACAGGAAGATTCCGGGGAGCTGTTTTTT	CASSGSGQEDSGELFF
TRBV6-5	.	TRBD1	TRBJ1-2	TGTGCCAGCAGTTCAAACAGGGGGTATGGGGGCTACACCTTC	CASSSNRGYGGYTF
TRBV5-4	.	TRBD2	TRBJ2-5	TGTGCCAGCAGCGGGGGACTCCCGGGGGGAACAAAAGAGACCCAGTACTTC	CASSGGLPGGTKETQYF
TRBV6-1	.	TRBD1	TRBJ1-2	TGTGCCAGCAGAGACAGGGGCGATGTTCATGGCTACACCTTC	CASRDRGDVHGYTF
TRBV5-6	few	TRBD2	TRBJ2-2	TGTGCCAGCAGCTTGCGGCGGGGGGCAAACACCGGGGAGCTGTTTTTT	CASSLRRGANTGELFF
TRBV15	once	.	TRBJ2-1	TGTGCCACCAGCAGAGATCGTCCAGGAGGGAATGAGCAGTTCTTC	CATSRDRPGGNEQFF
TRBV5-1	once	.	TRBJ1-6	TGCGCCAGCAGCCCGGATGAAAGGAGGCAGGGGTTTTCACCCCTCCACTTT	CASSPDERRQGFSPLHF
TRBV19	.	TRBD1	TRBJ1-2	TGTGCCAGTAGCAGAGAGATAGCAGGGGGCGTCCATGGCTACACCTTC	CASSREIAGGVHGYTF
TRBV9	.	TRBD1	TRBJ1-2	TGTGCCAGCAGTACCGGGACAGGGAACTATGGCTACACCTTC	CASSTGTGNYGYTF
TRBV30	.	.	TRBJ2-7	TGTGCCTGGAGTGTGGGGGGAAGTAAGCAGTACTTC	CAWSVGGSKQYF
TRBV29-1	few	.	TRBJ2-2	TGCAGCGTCGGGGGACGAAACACCGGGGAGCTGTTTTTT	CSVGGRNTGELFF
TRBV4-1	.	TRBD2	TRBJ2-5	TGCGCCAGCAGCCAAGGGACTAGCGGGAGTGGAGAGACCCAGTACTTC	CASSQGTSGSGETQYF
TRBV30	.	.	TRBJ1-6	TGTGCCTTAAAATCAGACAGGAGGAATTCACCCCTCCACTTT	CALKSDRRNSPLHF
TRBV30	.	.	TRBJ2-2	TGTGCCTGGAGTGTAGGACTGGTCGGGGAGCTGTTTTTT	CAWSVGLVGELFF
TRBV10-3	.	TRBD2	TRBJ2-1	TGTGCCATCAGCGCGAGGGGAGTCCAGCGGGAGGGCCGCGGCTACAATGAGCAGTTCTTC	CAISARGVQREGRGYNEQFF
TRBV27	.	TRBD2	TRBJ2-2	TGTGCCAGCAGTTCGGGGGGGCGAGTCACCGGGGAGCTGTTTTTT	CASSSGGRVTGELFF
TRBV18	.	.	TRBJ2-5	TGTGCCAGCTCACCTCGAGAGGCCATGTACCAAGAGACCCAGTACTTC	CASSPREAMYQETQYF
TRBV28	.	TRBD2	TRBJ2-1	TGTGCCAGCAGTTTCCGCCGACTAGCGGGATCGTTCTTC	CASSFRRLAGSFF
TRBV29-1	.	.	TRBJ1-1	TGCAGCGGCTCCCAGGGGCGAGGGGGAAGAACTGAAGCTTTCTTT	CSGSQGRGGRTEAFF
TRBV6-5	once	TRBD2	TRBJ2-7	TGTGCCAGCAGGCCGGGACTAGCTGTCGAGCAGTACTTC	CASRPGLAVEQYF
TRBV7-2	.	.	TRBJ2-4	TGTGCCAGCAGCTTTGACGAGGGCATTCAGTACTTC	CASSFDEGIQYF
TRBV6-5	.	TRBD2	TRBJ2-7	TGTGCCAGCAGACAACTAGCGGGAGCAGACGAGCAGTACTTC	CASRQLAGADEQYF
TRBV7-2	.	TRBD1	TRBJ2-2	TGTGCCAGCAGCTTAGCGTCCGGGACAGGGTGGAAAGCCGGGGAGCTGTTTTTT	CASSLASGTGWKAGELFF
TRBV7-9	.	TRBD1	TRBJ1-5	TGTGCCAGCAGCTTAGCGGGACAGGGGATTCAGCCCCAGCATTTT	CASSLAGQGIQPQHF
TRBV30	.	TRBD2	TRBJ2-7	TGTGCCTGGATCTCCCAGGGGCGGGGGGGCGAGCAGTACTTC	CAWISQGRGGEQYF
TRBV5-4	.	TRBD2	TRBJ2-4	TGTGCCAGCAGCTTTGACAGCGGGGGGAACATTCAGTACTTC	CASSFDSGGNIQYF
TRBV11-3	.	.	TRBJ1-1	TGTGCCAGCAGCGACAGTCTCGGAACTGAAGCTTTCTTT	CASSDSLGTEAFF
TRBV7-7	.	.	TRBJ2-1	TGTGCTAGCAGCTTAGAAGGAGATTACAATGAGCAGTTCTTC	CASSLEGDYNEQFF
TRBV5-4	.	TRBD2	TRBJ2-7	TGTGCCAGCAGTCGATTAGCGGGAGGGCCCCACGAGCAGTACTTC	CASSRLAGGPHEQYF
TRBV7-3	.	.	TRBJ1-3	TGTGCCAGCAGCCCGAAGACACCTTTCTCTGGAAACACCATATATTTT	CASSPKTPFSGNTIYF
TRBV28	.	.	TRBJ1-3	TGTGCCAGCAGTCCTGACAGCCGCTCTGGAAACACCATATATTTT	CASSPDSRSGNTIYF
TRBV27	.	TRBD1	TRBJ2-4	TGTGCCAGCAGTCCCCTGTCGAGGACAGGCTACAAAAACATTCAGTACTTC	CASSPLSRTGYKNIQYF
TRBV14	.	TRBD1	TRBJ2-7	TGTGCCAGCAGCCAAGATTCAGGGGGCGGAGGCTACGAGCAGTACTTC	CASSQDSGGGGYEQYF
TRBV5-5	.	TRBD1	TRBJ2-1	TGTGCCAGCAGCAGGAGACAGGGGTATTCCAATGAGCAGTTCTTC	CASSRRQGYSNEQFF
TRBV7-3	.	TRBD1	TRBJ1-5	TGTGCCAGCAGAGACAGGGTGGATCAGCCCCAGCATTTT	CASRDRVDQPQHF
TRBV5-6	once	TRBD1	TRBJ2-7	TGTGCCAGCAGCTACTCAGGTCCGGGACAGGGAAGTTACGAGCAGTACTTC	CASSYSGPGQGSYEQYF
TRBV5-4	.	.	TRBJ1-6	TGTGCCAGCAGCTCCCCTTCAGTAGGGGATAATTCACCCCTCCACTTT	CASSSPSVGDNSPLHF
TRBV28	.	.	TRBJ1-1	TGTGCCAGCAGCCCCCGGACCCTGGGGCGGAGAAAAAACACTGAAGCTTTCTTT	CASSPRTLGRRKNTEAFF
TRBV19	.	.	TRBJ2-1	TGTGCCAGTAGTGGGGGCTTCGATGAGCAGTTCTTC	CASSGGFDEQFF
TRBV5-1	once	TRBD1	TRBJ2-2	TGCGCCAGCAACAGGATGGGACAGGGGGGGAACACCGGGGAGCTGTTTTTT	CASNRMGQGGNTGELFF
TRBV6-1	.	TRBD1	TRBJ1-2	TGTGCCAGCAGTGACCAGGGGGCACGCTATGGCTACACCTTC	CASSDQGARYGYTF
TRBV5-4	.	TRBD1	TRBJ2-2	TGTGCCAGCAGCCAAACAGGGGCGAACACCGGGGAGCTGTTTTTT	CASSQTGANTGELFF
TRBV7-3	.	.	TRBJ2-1	TGTGCCAGCAGCTTAACGAGGCAGGGTGGGAACAATGAGCAGTTCTTC	CASSLTRQGGNNEQFF
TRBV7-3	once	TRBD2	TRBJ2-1	TGTGCCAGCAGCCCCGCTAGCGGGAGATACAATGAGCAGTTCTTC	CASSPASGRYNEQFF
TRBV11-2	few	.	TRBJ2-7	TGTGCCAGCAGCCACAGCTCCTACGAGCAGTACTTC	CASSHSSYEQYF
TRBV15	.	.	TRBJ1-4	TGTGCCACCAGCAGAGAAGCAGGGGTGGATGAAAAACTGTTTTTT	CATSREAGVDEKLFF
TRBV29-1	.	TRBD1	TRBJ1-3	TGCAGCTATTTACAGGGGACAGGAAACACCATATATTTT	CSYLQGTGNTIYF
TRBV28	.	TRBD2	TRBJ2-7	TGTGCCAGCAGTTTCGAGCTAGCGGGGGGCTTCTACGAGCAGTACTTC	CASSFELAGGFYEQYF
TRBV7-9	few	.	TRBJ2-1	TGTGCCAGCAGCGCTGACAGGAGGAATGAGCAGTTCTTC	CASSADRRNEQFF
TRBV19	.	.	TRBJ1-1	TGTGCCAGTAGTATTGACAGCCGATTCACTGAAGCTTTCTTT	CASSIDSRFTEAFF
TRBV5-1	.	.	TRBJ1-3	TGCGCCAGCAGCTTAACGAGCTCTGGAAACACCATATATTTT	CASSLTSSGNTIYF